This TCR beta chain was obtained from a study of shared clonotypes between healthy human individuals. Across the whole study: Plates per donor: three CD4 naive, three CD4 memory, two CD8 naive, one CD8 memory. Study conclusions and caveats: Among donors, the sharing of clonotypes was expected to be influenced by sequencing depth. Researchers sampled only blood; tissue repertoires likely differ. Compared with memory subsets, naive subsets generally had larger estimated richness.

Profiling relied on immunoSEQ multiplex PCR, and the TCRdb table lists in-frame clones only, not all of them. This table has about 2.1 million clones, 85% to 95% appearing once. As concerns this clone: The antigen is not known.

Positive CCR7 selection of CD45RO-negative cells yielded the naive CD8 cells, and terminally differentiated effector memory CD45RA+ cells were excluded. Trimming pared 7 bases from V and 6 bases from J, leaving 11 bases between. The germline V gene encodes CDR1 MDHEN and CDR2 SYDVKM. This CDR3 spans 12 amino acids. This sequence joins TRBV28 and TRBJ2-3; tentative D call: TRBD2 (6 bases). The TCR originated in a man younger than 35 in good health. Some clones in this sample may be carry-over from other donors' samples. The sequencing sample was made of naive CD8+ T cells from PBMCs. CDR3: CASKKRGDTQYF. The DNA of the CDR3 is TGTGCCAGCAAGAAACGGGGGGATACGCAGTATTTT.